What follows are 17 T cell receptor beta chains derived from one specimen sequenced in a study of T cells in Graves' hyperthyroidism and ophthalmopathy. RNA transcripts yielded amplified TCR beta CDR3 regions. A set of HTBI primers served as the primers for a first-round RT-PCR of the TCR CDR3. One entry per CDR3 protein results from TCRdb running MiXCR on the multiplex PCR reads. The sample has roughly 700,000 distinct CDR3 sequences, over 35% seen once. Sequencing was performed on blood. The receptors were sampled from a woman aged 40 to 50 with Graves' hyperthyroidism.

This clonotype was recorded at least ten times. The chain joins TRBV7-2 to TRBJ1-3; 7 nucleotides agree with TRBD1. This CDR3 region has 13 residues. Germline CDR1 is SGHTA and CDR2 is FQGNSA. V lost 4 bases and J lost 7; bases outside the gene matches: 4. The CDR3 loop reads CASSSGQANTIYF. CDR3 DNA sequence: TGTGCCAGCAGCTCCGGACAGGCGAACACCATATATTTT. Based on the CDR3 plus reference TRBV7-2 and TRBJ1-3, the full variable domain is GAGVSQSPSNKVTEKGKDVELRCDPISGHTALYWYRQSLGQGLEFLIYFQGNSAPDKSGLPSDRFSAERTGGSVSTLTIQRTQQEDSAVYLCASSSGQANTIYFGEGSWLTVV.

V usage is TRBV4-1 and J usage is TRBJ1-4; 9 bases line up with TRBD1. The CDR3 is 13 amino acids. CDR1 is MGHRA, CDR2 YSYEKL, per germline. With 7 bases clipped from V and 6 bases from J, the junction kept 3 bases outside the gene matches. The CDR3: CASTTGGHEKLFF. CDR3 in DNA: TGCGCCAGCACAACAGGGGGCCATGAAAAACTGTTTTTT.

This clonotype was seen ten or more times. V usage is TRBV16 and J usage is TRBJ1-6, with TRBD1 as a possible D gene (5 bases). V was trimmed by 0 bases and J by 7 bases, leaving 10 bases between them. Germline values: CDR1 KGHSY, CDR2 FQNENV. This CDR3 region has 15 residues. Here the CDR3 DNA reads TGTGCCAGCAGCCAATCTCAACGGGGCAATTCACCCCTCCACTTT. Protein sequence: CASSQSQRGNSPLHF.

This sequence joins TRBV20-1 and TRBJ1-1; no reliable D call. In germline, CDR1 is DFQATT, CDR2 SNEGSKA (reference sequence). The CDR3 spans 9 residues. CDR3 sequence reads: CTIGTEAFF. The CDR3 DNA follows: TGCACCATAGGCACTGAAGCTTTCTTT.

The chain employs TRBV2 and TRBJ1-4, with no clear D. This CDR3 is built from 14 residues. V dropped 3 bases and J dropped 5 bases, with 10 bases sitting between them. Germline V gene lookup returns CDR1 SNHLY and CDR2 FYNNEI. The CDR3, as DNA: TGTGCCAGCAGTGAGGTCCTCTACAATGAAAAACTGTTTTTT. As protein: CASSEVLYNEKLFF.

This clonotype was picked up many times. The rearrangement uses TRBV20-1 and TRBJ2-7; 10 bases map to TRBD1. Looked up from germline, CDR1 is DFQATT and CDR2 is SNEGSKA (reference sequence). V trimming: 8 bases; J trimming: 2 bases; junction bases outside the gene matches: 6. This CDR3 spans 13 amino acids. The CDR3 coding sequence is TGCAGTCGCCAGGGACAGGGGCCCTACGAGCAGTACTTC. Its translation: CSRQGQGPYEQYF.

The chain links TRBV29-1 to TRBJ1-1; 9 nucleotides agree with TRBD1. CDR3 length: 13 amino acids. CDR1 and CDR2 (germline): SQVTM, ANQGSEA. The trim removed 6 bases at V and 6 bases at J, leaving 8 bases unmatched. The CDR3 here is CSVTGGARAEAFF. CDR3 DNA sequence: TGCAGCGTAACAGGGGGCGCTAGGGCTGAAGCTTTCTTT.

The rearrangement links TRBV10-3 to TRBJ1-1, with D possibly matching TRBD1 (5 bases). The CDR3 length is 13 residues. CDR1 is ENHRY, CDR2 SYGVKD, per germline. V was cut by 6 bases and J by 2 bases, with 10 bases left in between. CDR3 protein: CAIRMTVNTEAFF. CDR3 in DNA: TGTGCCATCAGGATGACAGTCAACACTGAAGCTTTCTTT.

This chain uses TRBV5-4 with TRBJ1-3, with 10 bases that match TRBD1. Germline trimming cut 0 bases from V and 3 bases from J; bases unmatched to any gene: 3. CDR1 and CDR2 (germline): SGHNT, YYREEE (reference sequence). The CDR3 sequence is 16 residues long. This chain's CDR3 is CASSLGQGAHGNTIYF. DNA for the CDR3: TGTGCCAGCAGCTTGGGACAGGGGGCCCATGGAAACACCATATATTTT. The full variable domain, its missing parts supplied by reference TRBV5-4 and TRBJ1-3, is ETGVTQSPTHLIKTRGQQVTLRCSSQSGHNTVSWYQQALGQGPQFIFQYYREEENGRGNFPPRFSGLQFPNYSSELNVNALELDDSALYLCASSLGQGAHGNTIYFGEGSWLTVV.

This clonotype was seen repeatedly, ten times or more. The chain has TRBV10-1 and TRBJ1-3; D not resolved. Trimming stripped 1 base from V and 2 bases from J, with 12 bases between. Germline V gene lookup returns CDR1 WNHNN and CDR2 SYGVQD (reference sequence). The CDR3 is made up of 16 amino acids. The CDR3 region has the DNA TGCGCCAGCAGTGAGTTCGCGGCCGGGACTGGAAACACCATATATTTT. It yields the protein CASSEFAAGTGNTIYF.

In its sample, this clonotype was seen a few times. The rearrangement uses TRBV7-2 and TRBJ2-7, with D tentatively TRBD2 (6 bases). Trimming took off 5 bases at V and 2 bases at J, with 22 bases between the two ends. The CDR3 consists of 17 residues. Germline values: CDR1 SGHTA, CDR2 FQGNSA. The CDR3 protein is CASSRPWGGNPTYEQYF. DNA for the CDR3: TGTGCCAGCAGCCGCCCGTGGGGCGGGAATCCCACCTACGAGCAGTACTTC. Variable domain in full (rest from reference TRBV7-2 and TRBJ2-7): GAGVSQSPSNKVTEKGKDVELRCDPISGHTALYWYRQSLGQGLEFLIYFQGNSAPDKSGLPSDRFSAERTGGSVSTLTIQRTQQEDSAVYLCASSRPWGGNPTYEQYFGPGTRLTVT.

The chain joins TRBV12-3 or TRBV12-4 to TRBJ2-5; the D gene is possibly TRBD2 (6 bases). Trimming removed 4 bases from V and 0 bases from J, with 15 bases in between. The CDR3 is 16 residues long. CDR3 in DNA: TGTGCCAGCAGTTGGGGGTGGGCGGGGTACCAAGAGACCCAGTACTTC. Translated, it gives CASSWGWAGYQETQYF.

The sample holds one count of this clonotype. The chain combines TRBV24-1 with TRBJ2-3, with 7 bases matching TRBD2. Germline-derived CDR1 and CDR2 are KGHDR and SFDVKD. This CDR3 region has 16 residues. With V trimmed by 7 bases and J by 2 bases, 11 bases remained unmatched. CDR3 sequence (DNA): TGTGCCACCAGCTACTCATTAGCGGGCGTCACAGATACGCAGTATTTT. Translating gives CATSYSLAGVTDTQYF.

This CDR3 reads CASSKAGPQHF. Written as DNA, the CDR3 is TGTGCCAGTAGTAAAGCGGGGCCCCAGCATTTT. V and J are TRBV7-2 and TRBJ1-5; D is unresolved. CDR3 length: 11 amino acids. V dropped 9 bases and J dropped 9 bases, with 12 bases sitting between them. CDR1 is SGHTA, CDR2 FQGNSA, per germline.

There are many counts of this clonotype. The J gene is TRBJ1-5, the V gene TRBV4-1, with a possible D match to TRBD1 (5 bases). CDR1 and CDR2 (germline): MGHRA, YSYEKL. There are 15 residues in the CDR3. V was clipped by 2 bases and J by 6 bases, with 14 bases between them. In nucleotides, the CDR3 is TGCGCCAGCAGCCAATCTCGGGGGAATGGTCAGCCCCAGCATTTT. This codes for CASSQSRGNGQPQHF.

There are many counts of this clonotype. The J gene is TRBJ1-4, the V gene TRBV15, with D possibly TRBD1 on 5 matching bases. Germline V gene data show CDR1 as LNHNV and CDR2 as YYDKDF (reference sequence). This CDR3 spans 18 amino acids. V was pared by 1 base and J by 3 bases, with 18 bases between. This chain's CDR3 is CATSRGVVAGPSNEKLFF. The CDR3 region has the DNA TGTGCCACCAGCAGAGGGGTGGTGGCAGGGCCCTCTAATGAAAAACTGTTTTTT.

The gene calls are TRBV7-2 and TRBJ2-5; D perhaps matches TRBD1 (5 bases). The germline CDR1 and CDR2 sequences are SGHTA and FQGNSA. V lost 5 bases, J lost 7 bases, and 23 bases lay in between. CDR3 length: 16 amino acids. Here the CDR3 DNA reads TGTGCCAGCAGCCAAGATCCCTATTCTGGGGCTGGGACCCAGTACTTC. It specifies CASSQDPYSGAGTQYF.